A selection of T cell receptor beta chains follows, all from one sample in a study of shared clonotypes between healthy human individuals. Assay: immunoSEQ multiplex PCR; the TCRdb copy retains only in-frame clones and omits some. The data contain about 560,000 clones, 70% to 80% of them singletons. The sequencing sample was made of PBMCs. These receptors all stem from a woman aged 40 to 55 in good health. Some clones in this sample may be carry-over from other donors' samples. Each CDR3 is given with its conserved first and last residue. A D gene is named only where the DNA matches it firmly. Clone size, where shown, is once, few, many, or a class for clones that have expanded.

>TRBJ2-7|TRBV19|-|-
CASSSQAPAYEQYF
TGTGCCAGTAGTTCCCAGGCCCCGGCCTACGAGCAGTACTTC
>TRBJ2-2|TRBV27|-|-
CASSPRGANTGELFF
TGTGCCAGCAGTCCCAGGGGGGCGAACACCGGGGAGCTGTTTTTT
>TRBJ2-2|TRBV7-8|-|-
CASSRTTEGELFF
TGTGCCAGCAGCCGGACCACCGAGGGGGAGCTGTTTTTT
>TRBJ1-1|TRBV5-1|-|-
CASSPLTGNTEAFF
TGCGCCAGCAGCCCTTTGACAGGGAACACTGAAGCTTTCTTT
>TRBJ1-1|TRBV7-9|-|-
CASSREGVSTEAFF
TGTGCCAGCAGCCGAGAGGGGGTAAGCACTGAAGCTTTCTTT
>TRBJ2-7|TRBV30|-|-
CAWSTAYEQYF
TGTGCCTGGAGTACAGCCTACGAGCAGTACTTC
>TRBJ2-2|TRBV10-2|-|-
CASMLNQNTGELFF
TGCGCCAGCATGCTGAACCAGAACACCGGGGAGCTGTTTTTT
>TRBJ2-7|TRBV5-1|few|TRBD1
CASTPGTGAYEQYF
TGCGCCAGCACCCCCGGGACAGGGGCCTACGAGCAGTACTTC
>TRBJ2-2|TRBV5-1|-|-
CASSPPTGWGRTGELFF
TGCGCCAGCAGCCCCCCGACAGGTTGGGGGCGAACCGGGGAGCTGTTTTTT
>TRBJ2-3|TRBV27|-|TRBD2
CASSPRTSGSDTDTQYF
TGTGCCAGCAGCCCCCGAACTAGCGGGAGCGACACAGATACGCAGTATTTT
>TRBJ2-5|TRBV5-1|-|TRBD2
CASRKSGRVEETQYF
TGCGCCAGCAGGAAAAGCGGGAGGGTGGAGGAGACCCAGTACTTC
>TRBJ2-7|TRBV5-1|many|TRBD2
CASSLAGGGVLSYEQYF
TGCGCCAGCAGCTTGGCTGGGGGGGGAGTCCTTTCCTACGAGCAGTACTTC
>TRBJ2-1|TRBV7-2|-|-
CASSLRVARPYNEQFF
TGTGCCAGCAGCTTAAGGGTAGCGCGGCCCTACAATGAGCAGTTCTTC
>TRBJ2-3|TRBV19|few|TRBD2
CASSRLAGTDTQYF
TGTGCCAGTAGCCGACTAGCGGGCACAGATACGCAGTATTTT
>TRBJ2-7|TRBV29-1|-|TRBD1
CSVEWTGGHEQYF
TGCAGCGTTGAATGGACAGGGGGCCACGAGCAGTACTTC
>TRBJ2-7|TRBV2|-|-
CASSERSGTYEQYF
TGTGCCAGCAGTGAACGGAGCGGTACCTACGAGCAGTACTTC
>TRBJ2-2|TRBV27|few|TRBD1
CASSPRLRQGPNTGELFF
TGTGCCAGCAGTCCCCGCCTTCGACAGGGACCGAACACCGGGGAGCTGTTTTTT
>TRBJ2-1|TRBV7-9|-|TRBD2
CAVTGTSGKRYYNEQFF
TGTGCCGTTACGGGGACTAGCGGGAAACGATACTACAATGAGCAGTTCTTC
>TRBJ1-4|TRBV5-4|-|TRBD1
CASSRQGSKLFF
TGTGCCAGCAGTCGACAGGGGAGTAAACTGTTTTTT
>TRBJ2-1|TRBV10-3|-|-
CAISATIQGLYNEQFF
TGTGCCATCAGTGCGACTATTCAGGGGCTCTACAATGAGCAGTTCTTC
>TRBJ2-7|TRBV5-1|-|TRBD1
CASSLWAGGEQYF
TGCGCCAGCAGCTTGTGGGCAGGGGGAGAGCAGTACTTC
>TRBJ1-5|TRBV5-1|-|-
CASSLGPGRLQPQHF
TGCGCCAGCAGCTTGGGACCCGGGAGGCTCCAGCCCCAGCATTTT
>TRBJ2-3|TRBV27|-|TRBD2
CASSFGGADRNTQYF
TGTGCCAGCAGTTTCGGGGGGGCGGATCGAAATACGCAGTATTTT
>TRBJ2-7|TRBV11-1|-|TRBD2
CASSLVSGLSYEQYF
TGTGCCAGCAGCTTGGTTAGCGGGTTATCCTACGAGCAGTACTTC
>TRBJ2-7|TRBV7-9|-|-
CASNRVLGEQYF
TGTGCCAGCAACAGGGTGCTGGGGGAGCAGTACTTC
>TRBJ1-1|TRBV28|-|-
CASSQNTEAFF
TGTGCCAGCAGTCAGAACACTGAAGCTTTCTTT
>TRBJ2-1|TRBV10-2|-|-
CATQGGTTYNEQFF
TGCGCCACTCAGGGGGGGACTACCTACAATGAGCAGTTCTTC